A selection of T cell receptor beta chains follows, all from one sample in a study of shared clonotypes between healthy human individuals. Profiled with immunoSEQ multiplex PCR; TCRdb holds only in-frame clones, not every one. Found here are some 500,000 clones, over 60% of them singletons; the top ten hold 9.5% to 15%. Input material: PBMCs. Receptors originate from a woman between 40 and 50 years old in good health. Some clones in this sample may be carry-over from other donors' samples. Each CDR3 is given with its conserved first and last residue. Fields, in order: J gene, V gene, D gene, clone size, CDR3 protein, CDR3 DNA. D genes are given only for firm matches. Rows give clone size only sometimes, using once, few, many, or a class for an expanded clone.

TRBJ1-5 | TRBV28 | - | once | CASSLGGGSNQPQHF | TGTGCCAGCAGTTTGGGGGGAGGAAGCAATCAGCCCCAGCATTTT
TRBJ2-6 | TRBV19 | TRBD1 | - | CASSLTGLQAGANVLTF | TGTGCCAGTAGTCTGACAGGGCTTCAGGCTGGGGCCAACGTCCTGACTTTC
TRBJ2-7 | TRBV7-6 | TRBD1 | - | CASSSWDRGGEQYF | TGTGCCAGCAGCTCCTGGGACAGGGGGGGCGAGCAGTACTTC
TRBJ2-7 | TRBV7-8 | TRBD2 | - | CASSLRLAGVSGQYF | TGTGCCAGCAGCCTTCGACTAGCGGGAGTTTCCGGGCAGTACTTC
TRBJ1-2 | TRBV5-1 | - | - | CASSLGDNYGYTF | TGCGCCAGCAGCTTGGGAGATAACTATGGCTACACCTTC
TRBJ2-2 | TRBV7-9 | TRBD1 | - | CASSFSRTGTTGELFF | TGTGCCAGCAGCTTTTCCCGGACAGGGACCACCGGGGAGCTGTTTTTT
TRBJ2-1 | TRBV7-2 | - | - | CASSLSGGREFF | TGTGCCAGCAGCTTAAGTGGTGGCAGGGAGTTCTTC
TRBJ1-1 | TRBV6-5 | TRBD1 | - | CASSYRGQGTEAFF | TGTGCCAGCAGTTACCGGGGACAGGGGACTGAAGCTTTCTTT
TRBJ2-3 | TRBV30 | TRBD1 | many | CAWSVGDRDTDTQYF | TGTGCCTGGAGTGTAGGGGACAGGGACACAGATACGCAGTATTTT
TRBJ2-4 | TRBV5-4 | TRBD1 | - | CASSSGQGALRNIQYF | TGTGCCAGCAGCTCGGGACAGGGGGCCCTCAGGAACATTCAGTACTTC
TRBJ2-3 | TRBV11-2 | TRBD2 | - | CASSLFKREGLDTQYF | TGTGCCAGCAGCTTATTTAAGCGGGAGGGACTAGATACGCAGTATTTT
TRBJ1-2 | TRBV2 | - | few | CASRNPGITF | TGTGCCAGCAGAAACCCAGGGATCACCTTC
TRBJ2-5 | TRBV4-1 | TRBD2 | - | CASSRTPGLAQLGQYF | TGCGCCAGCAGCCGCACGCCCGGACTAGCTCAACTCGGTCAGTACTTC
TRBJ2-6 | TRBV11-2 | - | - | CASSRTGANVLTF | TGTGCCAGCAGCCGGACTGGGGCCAACGTCCTGACTTTC
TRBJ1-2 | TRBV7-8 | TRBD1 | once | CASSPVEGADGYTF | TGTGCCAGCAGCCCAGTCGAGGGGGCGGATGGCTACACCTTC